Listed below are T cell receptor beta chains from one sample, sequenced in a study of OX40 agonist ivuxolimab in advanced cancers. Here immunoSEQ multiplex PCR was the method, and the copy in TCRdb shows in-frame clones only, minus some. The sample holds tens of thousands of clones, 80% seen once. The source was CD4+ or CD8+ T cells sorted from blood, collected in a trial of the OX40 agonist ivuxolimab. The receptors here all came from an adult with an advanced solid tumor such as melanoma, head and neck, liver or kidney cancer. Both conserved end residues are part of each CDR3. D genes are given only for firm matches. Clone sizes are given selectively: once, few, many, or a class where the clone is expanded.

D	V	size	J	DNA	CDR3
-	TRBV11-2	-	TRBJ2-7	TGTGCCAGCAGCTTACCCGGGTCACCGTCTTACTTC	CASSLPGSPSYF
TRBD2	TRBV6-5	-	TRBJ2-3	TGTGCCAGCAGTACCCCGGGGGGAGATACGCAGTATTTT	CASSTPGGDTQYF
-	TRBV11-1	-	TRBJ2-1	TGTGCCAGCAGCTCCCAAGGATCCGGGGTCGAGCAGTTCTTC	CASSSQGSGVEQFF
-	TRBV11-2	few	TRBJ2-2	TGTGCCAGCAGCGCCCGGACACAGGTTACCGGGGAGCTGTTTTTT	CASSARTQVTGELFF
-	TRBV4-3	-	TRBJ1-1	TGCGCCAGCAGCCAAGTAAGGTTGCGACCGAGGCAGGGGAACACTGAAGCTTTCTTT	CASSQVRLRPRQGNTEAFF
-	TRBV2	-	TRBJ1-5	TGTGCCAGCAGTGTAAGGGACGGTAACTATCAGCCCCAGCATTTT	CASSVRDGNYQPQHF
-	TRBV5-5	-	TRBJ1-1	TGTGCCAGCAGCTCGTATTGGACTTTCAACACTGAAGCTTTCTTT	CASSSYWTFNTEAFF
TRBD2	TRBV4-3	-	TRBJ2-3	TGCGCCAGCAGCCAGTCCGGGACTAGCGGGAACCTATTCACAGATACGCAGTATTTT	CASSQSGTSGNLFTDTQYF
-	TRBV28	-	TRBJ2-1	TGTGCCAGCAGTAGAGTGCCCCCCAATGAGCAGTTCTTC	CASSRVPPNEQFF
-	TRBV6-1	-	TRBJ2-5	TGTGCCAGCAGTGGACAGGCACAAGAGACCCAGTACTTC	CASSGQAQETQYF
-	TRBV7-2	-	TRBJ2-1	TGTGCCAGCAGCCAGGGGACTAACGACGTTGTAAGGTACAATGAGCAGTTCTTC	CASSQGTNDVVRYNEQFF
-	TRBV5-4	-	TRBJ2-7	TGTGCCAGCAGCTTGACTAGTAGGATAGACGAGCAGTACTTC	CASSLTSRIDEQYF
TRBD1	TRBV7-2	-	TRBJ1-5	TGTGCCAGCAGCCCAGGGACAGTGGGCCAGCCCCAGCATTTT	CASSPGTVGQPQHF
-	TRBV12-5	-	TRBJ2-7	TGTGCTAGTGGCCAAGGGACAATCTACGAGCAGTACTTC	CASGQGTIYEQYF
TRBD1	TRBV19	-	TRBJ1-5	TGTGCCAGTAGTATTTTTCCCCGGGACAGGGGAAGGCAGCCCCAGCATTTT	CASSIFPRDRGRQPQHF
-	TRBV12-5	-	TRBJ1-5	TGTGCTAGTGGTTTGACGGAGGGAAGTCAGCCCCAGCATTTT	CASGLTEGSQPQHF
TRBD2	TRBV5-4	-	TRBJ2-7	TGTGCCAGCAGCGATTCTAGCGGGGGGGGATACGAGCAGTACTTC	CASSDSSGGGYEQYF
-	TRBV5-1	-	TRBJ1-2	TGCGCCAGCAGCTTGATCTCATCCAACTATGGCTACACCTTC	CASSLISSNYGYTF
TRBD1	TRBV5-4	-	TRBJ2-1	TGTGCCAGCAGCTTCCCCTCGGGACAGGTTCCCGAGCAGTTCTTC	CASSFPSGQVPEQFF
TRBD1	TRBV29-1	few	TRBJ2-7	TGCAGCGTTGAAGGGGGAACAGGGGGACCCTACGAGCAGTACTTC	CSVEGGTGGPYEQYF
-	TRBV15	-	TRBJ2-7	TGTGCCACCAGCAGAGATCGTTGGGCAGAAAAGCAGTACTTC	CATSRDRWAEKQYF
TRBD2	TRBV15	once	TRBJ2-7	TGTGCCACCAGCAGCGACTCAGCGGGGGGGTACTACGAGCAGTACTTC	CATSSDSAGGYYEQYF
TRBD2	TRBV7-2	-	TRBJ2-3	TGTGCCAGCAGCCGCGATGGGGGGGGCACAGATACGCAGTATTTT	CASSRDGGGTDTQYF
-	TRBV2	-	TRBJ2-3	TGTGCCAGCATCAAGGGGGGGAGCACAGATACGCAGTATTTT	CASIKGGSTDTQYF
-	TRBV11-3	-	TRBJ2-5	TGTGCCAGCAGCTTAGTGGGGGCTGGGACCCAGTACTTC	CASSLVGAGTQYF
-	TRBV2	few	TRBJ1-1	TGTGCCAGCAGTGGGGGGGTGAACACTGAAGCTTTCTTT	CASSGGVNTEAFF
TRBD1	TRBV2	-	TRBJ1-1	TGTGCCAGCACCCCTCGACAGGGCTCTGAAGCTTTCTTT	CASTPRQGSEAFF
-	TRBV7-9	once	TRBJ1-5	TGTGCCAGCAGCTTTGTAGGGAGAAATCAGCCCCAGCATTTT	CASSFVGRNQPQHF
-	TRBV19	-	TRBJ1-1	TGTGCCAGTAGTAGGGAAGGGGAAGCTTTCTTT	CASSREGEAFF
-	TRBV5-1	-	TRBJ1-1	TGCGCCAGCAGCTTGGCCGGACAGGAAGCTTTCTTT	CASSLAGQEAFF
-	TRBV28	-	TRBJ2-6	TGTGCCAGCACCGGGGCCAGCTCTGGGGCCAACGTCCTGACTTTC	CASTGASSGANVLTF
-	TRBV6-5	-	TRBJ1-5	TGTGCCAGCACCCACTCTGATCAGCCCCAGCATTTT	CASTHSDQPQHF
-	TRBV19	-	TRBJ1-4	TGTGCCAGTAGTGAGGGGTTTAATGAAAAACTGTTTTTT	CASSEGFNEKLFF
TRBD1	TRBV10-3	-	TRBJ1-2	TGTGCCATCTTCCGACAGGGCTCTGGCTACACCTTC	CAIFRQGSGYTF
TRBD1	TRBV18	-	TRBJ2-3	TGTGCCAGCTCACCAGGGACAGGGGGGACAGATACGCAGTATTTT	CASSPGTGGTDTQYF
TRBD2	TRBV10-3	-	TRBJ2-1	TGTGCCATCAGTGAGCCGGGACTAGCAGGGGAGCAGTTCTTC	CAISEPGLAGEQFF
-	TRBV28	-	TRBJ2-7	TGTGCCAGCAACACACAGGGAGGGAACGAGCAGTACTTC	CASNTQGGNEQYF
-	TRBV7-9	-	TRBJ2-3	TGTGCCAGCAGCCCTAAGTGGGCAGATACGCAGTATTTT	CASSPKWADTQYF